The entry below describes one T cell receptor (beta chain). The antigen is unknown. The sample belongs to a study of T cell responses to AZD1222 COVID-19 vaccine. The CDR3 length is 13 residues. V lost 5 bases to trimming and J lost 4 bases, with 11 bases between them. CDR1 MDHEN and CDR2 SYDVKM come from the germline V gene. Study results and limitations: It was only after the peak T cell response that any repertoires were sampled. Regions 160-218 and 743-854 held dominance among vaccine-associated CD4 TCRs, which spanned spike. Nearly half of spike-specific TCRs reportedly go after variant regions that carry no mutations. The number of AZD1222 recipients seropositive at baseline was only five or six.

Libraries were prepared by immunoSEQ multiplex PCR; TCRdb keeps only in-frame clonotypes and omits some of them. Among about 130,000 clones, roughly 93% were seen once, and the ten largest hold around 3.3%. The source was peripheral blood, collected on day 0 of AZD1222 vaccination. V is TRBV28 and J is TRBJ1-1; D is ambiguous. The origin of this receptor is an adult in good health. CDR3 bases: TGTGCCAGCAGTCTCCAGATCGGCACTGAAGCTTTCTTT. The encoded protein is CASSLQIGTEAFF.